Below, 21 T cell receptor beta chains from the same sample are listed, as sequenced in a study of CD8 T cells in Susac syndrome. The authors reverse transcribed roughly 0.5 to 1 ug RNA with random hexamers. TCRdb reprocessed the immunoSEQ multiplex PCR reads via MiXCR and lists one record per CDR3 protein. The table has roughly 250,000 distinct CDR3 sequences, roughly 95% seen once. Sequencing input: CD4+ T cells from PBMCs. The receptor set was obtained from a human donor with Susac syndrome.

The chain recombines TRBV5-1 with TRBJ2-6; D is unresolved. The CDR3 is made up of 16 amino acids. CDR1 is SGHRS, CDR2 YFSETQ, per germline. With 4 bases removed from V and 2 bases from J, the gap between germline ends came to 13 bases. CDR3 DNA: TGCGCCAGCAGCGCACCCCTGATAGCTGGGGCCAACGTCCTGACTTTC. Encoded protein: CASSAPLIAGANVLTF.

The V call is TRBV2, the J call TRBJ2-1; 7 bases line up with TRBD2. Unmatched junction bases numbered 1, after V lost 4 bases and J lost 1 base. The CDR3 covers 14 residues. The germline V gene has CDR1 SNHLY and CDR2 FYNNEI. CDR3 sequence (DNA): TGTGCCAGCAGTGGCGGGAGTTCCTACAATGAGCAGTTCTTC. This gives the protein CASSGGSSYNEQFF.

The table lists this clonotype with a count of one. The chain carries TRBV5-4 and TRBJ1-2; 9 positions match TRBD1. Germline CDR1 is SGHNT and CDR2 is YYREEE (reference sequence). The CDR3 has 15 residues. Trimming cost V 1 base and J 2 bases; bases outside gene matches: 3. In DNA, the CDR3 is TGTGCCAGCAGCTTGCCCGGGACAGGGAACTATGGCTACACCTTC. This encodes CASSLPGTGNYGYTF.

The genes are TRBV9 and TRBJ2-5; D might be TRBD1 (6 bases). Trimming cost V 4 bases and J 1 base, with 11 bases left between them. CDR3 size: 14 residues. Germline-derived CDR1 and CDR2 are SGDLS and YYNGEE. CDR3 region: CASSTGQRQETQYF. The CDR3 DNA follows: TGTGCCAGCAGCACCGGACAGCGCCAAGAGACCCAGTACTTC.

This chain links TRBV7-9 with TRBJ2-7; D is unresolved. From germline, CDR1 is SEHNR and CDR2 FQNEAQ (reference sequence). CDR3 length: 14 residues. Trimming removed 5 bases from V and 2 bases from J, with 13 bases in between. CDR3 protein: CASSANGRTYEQYF. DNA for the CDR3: TGTGCCAGCAGCGCAAACGGCCGAACCTACGAGCAGTACTTC.

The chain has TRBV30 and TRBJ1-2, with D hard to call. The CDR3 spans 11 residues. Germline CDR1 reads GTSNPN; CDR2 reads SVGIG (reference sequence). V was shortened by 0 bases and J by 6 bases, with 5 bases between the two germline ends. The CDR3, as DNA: TGTGCCTGGAGTGTCGTGGATGGCTACACCTTC. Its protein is CAWSVVDGYTF.

The CDR3 reads CASSLLEEGYEQYF. In nucleotides, the CDR3 is TGCGCCAGCAGCTTGTTGGAGGAGGGCTACGAGCAGTACTTC. The chain joins TRBV5-1 to TRBJ2-7; tentative D call: TRBD2 (6 bases). This CDR3 comprises 14 residues. V gave up 1 base and J gave up 3 bases, with 11 bases separating them. Germline V CDR1 and CDR2: SGHRS, YFSETQ. Variable domain in full (rest from reference TRBV5-1 and TRBJ2-7): KAGVTQTPRYLIKTRGQQVTLSCSPISGHRSVSWYQQTPGQGLQFLFEYFSETQRNKGNFPGRFSGRQFSNSRSEMNVSTLELGDSALYLCASSLLEEGYEQYFGPGTRLTVT.

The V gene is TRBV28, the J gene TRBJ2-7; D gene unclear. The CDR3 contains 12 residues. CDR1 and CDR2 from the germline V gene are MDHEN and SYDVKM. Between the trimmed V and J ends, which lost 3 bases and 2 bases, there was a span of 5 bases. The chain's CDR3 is CASSLGTYEQYF. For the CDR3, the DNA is TGTGCCAGCAGTTTGGGCACCTACGAGCAGTACTTC.

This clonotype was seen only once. CDR3 nucleotide sequence: TGTGCCAGCAGGACTACTAGCACCAAAGCAGATACGCAGTATTTT. Protein sequence: CASRTTSTKADTQYF. The chain links TRBV6-5 to TRBJ2-3, with D tentatively TRBD2 (6 bases). CDR1 and CDR2 from the germline V gene are MNHEY and SVGAGI. V lost 6 bases and J lost 4, with 17 bases in between. The CDR3 contains 15 residues.

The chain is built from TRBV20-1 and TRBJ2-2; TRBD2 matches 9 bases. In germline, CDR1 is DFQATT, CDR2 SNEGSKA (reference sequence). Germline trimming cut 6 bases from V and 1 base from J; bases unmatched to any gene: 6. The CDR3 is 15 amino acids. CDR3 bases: TGCAGTGCAAGACGAGCGGGAGGGAACACCGGGGAGCTGTTTTTT. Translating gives CSARRAGGNTGELFF.

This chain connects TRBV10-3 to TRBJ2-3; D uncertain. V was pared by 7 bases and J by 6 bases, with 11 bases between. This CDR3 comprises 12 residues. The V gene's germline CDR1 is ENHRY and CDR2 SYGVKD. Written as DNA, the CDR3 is TGTGCCATCACTCCCGGGCCGGATACGCAGTATTTT. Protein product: CAITPGPDTQYF.

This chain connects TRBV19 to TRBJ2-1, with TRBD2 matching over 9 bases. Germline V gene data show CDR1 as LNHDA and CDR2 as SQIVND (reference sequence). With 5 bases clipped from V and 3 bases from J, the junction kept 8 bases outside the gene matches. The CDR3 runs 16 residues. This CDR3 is CASSQELAGRYNEQFF. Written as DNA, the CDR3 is TGTGCCAGTAGTCAAGAGCTAGCGGGGCGCTACAATGAGCAGTTCTTC.

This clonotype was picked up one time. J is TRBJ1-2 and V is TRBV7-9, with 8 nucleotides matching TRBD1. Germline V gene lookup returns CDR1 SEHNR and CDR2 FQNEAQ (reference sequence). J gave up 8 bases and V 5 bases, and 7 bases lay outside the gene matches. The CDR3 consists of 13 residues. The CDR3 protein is CASSHGQGYGYTF. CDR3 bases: TGTGCCAGCAGCCATGGACAGGGCTACGGCTACACCTTC. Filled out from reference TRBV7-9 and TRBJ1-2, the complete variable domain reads DTGVSQNPRHKITKRGQNVTFRCDPISEHNRLYWYRQTLGQGPEFLTYFQNEAQLEKSRLLSDRFSAERPKGSFSTLEIQRTEQGDSAMYLCASSHGQGYGYTFGSGTRLTVV.

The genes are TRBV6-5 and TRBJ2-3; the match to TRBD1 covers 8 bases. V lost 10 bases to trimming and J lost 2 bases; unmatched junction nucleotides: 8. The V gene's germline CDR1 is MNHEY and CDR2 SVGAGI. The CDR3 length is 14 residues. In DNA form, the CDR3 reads TGTGCCATTGGGACAGGCGCGTTCACAGATACGCAGTATTTT. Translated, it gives CAIGTGAFTDTQYF.

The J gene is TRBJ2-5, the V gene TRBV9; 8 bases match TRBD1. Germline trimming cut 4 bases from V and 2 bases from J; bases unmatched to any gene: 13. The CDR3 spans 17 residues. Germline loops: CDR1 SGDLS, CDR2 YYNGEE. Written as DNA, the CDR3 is TGTGCCAGCAGCCTACCAGGGGGGCGACAGGGGCAAGAGACCCAGTACTTC. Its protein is CASSLPGGRQGQETQYF.

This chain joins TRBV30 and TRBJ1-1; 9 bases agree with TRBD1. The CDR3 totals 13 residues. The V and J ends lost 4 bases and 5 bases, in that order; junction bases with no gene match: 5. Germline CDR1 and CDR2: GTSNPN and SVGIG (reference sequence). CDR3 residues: CAWIVTGGTEAFF. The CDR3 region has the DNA TGTGCCTGGATCGTGACAGGGGGTACTGAAGCTTTCTTT.

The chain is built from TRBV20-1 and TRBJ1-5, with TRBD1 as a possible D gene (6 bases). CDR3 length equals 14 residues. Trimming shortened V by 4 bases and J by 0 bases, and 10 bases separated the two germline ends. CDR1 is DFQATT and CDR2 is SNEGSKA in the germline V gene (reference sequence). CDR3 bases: TGCAGTGCTAAAAGGACAGATAGCAATCAGCCCCAGCATTTT. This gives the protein CSAKRTDSNQPQHF.

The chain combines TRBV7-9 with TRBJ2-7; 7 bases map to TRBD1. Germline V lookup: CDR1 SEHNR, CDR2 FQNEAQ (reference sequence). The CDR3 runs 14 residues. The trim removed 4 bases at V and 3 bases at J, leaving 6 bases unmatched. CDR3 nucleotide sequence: TGTGCCAGCAGCTCGGGACAGACGAACTACGAGCAGTACTTC. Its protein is CASSSGQTNYEQYF.

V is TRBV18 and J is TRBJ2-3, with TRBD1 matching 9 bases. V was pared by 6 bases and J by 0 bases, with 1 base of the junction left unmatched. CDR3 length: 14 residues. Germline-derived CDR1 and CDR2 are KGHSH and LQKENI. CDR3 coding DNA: TGTGCCAGCTCCGGACAGGGGAGCACAGATACGCAGTATTTT. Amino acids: CASSGQGSTDTQYF. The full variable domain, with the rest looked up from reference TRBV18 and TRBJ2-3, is NAGVMQNPRHLVRRRGQEARLRCSPMKGHSHVYWYRQLPEEGLKFMVYLQKENIIDESGMPKERFSAEFPKEGPSILRIQQVVRGDSAAYFCASSGQGSTDTQYFGPGTRLTVL.

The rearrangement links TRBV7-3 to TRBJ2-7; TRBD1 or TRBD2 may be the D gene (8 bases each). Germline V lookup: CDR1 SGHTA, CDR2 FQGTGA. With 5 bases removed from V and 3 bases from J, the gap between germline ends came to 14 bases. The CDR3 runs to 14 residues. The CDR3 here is CASSQGAGGYEQYF. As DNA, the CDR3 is TGTGCCAGCAGCCAGGGGGCGGGAGGCTACGAGCAGTACTTC.

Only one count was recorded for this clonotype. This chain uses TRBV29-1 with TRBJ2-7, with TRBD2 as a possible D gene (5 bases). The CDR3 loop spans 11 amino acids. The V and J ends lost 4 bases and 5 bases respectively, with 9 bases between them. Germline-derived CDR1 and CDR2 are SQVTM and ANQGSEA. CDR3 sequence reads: CSVARGHEQYF. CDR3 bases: TGCAGCGTTGCTCGCGGGCACGAGCAGTACTTC.